The present entry profiles one T cell receptor beta chain with its context. The antigen remains undetermined. This entry comes from a study of identifying expanded T cells in peripheral blood. Study results and limitations: Technical replicates showed about 1.1 changed clones; roughly two weeks 15 to 20; four weeks 19. Clone count variance between roughly 2-week samples rose with total template count.

Clones were sequenced by immunoSEQ multiplex PCR, and TCRdb holds only the in-frame ones, with some missing. The sample holds around 78,000 clones, about four fifths seen once. No infections or other immune events were documented during collection. This CDR3 spans 14 amino acids. V lost 1 base and J lost 8; bases outside the gene matches: 10. Germline lookup yields CDR1 SQVTM and CDR2 ANQGSEA. The source of this sequence is a person aged 18 to 75 in good health. This chain links TRBV29-1 with TRBJ1-2, with 7 nucleotides matching TRBD1. The sequenced sample consisted of blood. As DNA, the CDR3 is TGCAGCGTTGAAGTTTCCGACAGGGTTAGCGGCTACACCTTC. Residues: CSVEVSDRVSGYTF.